These 14 T cell receptor beta chains came from one sample sequenced in a study of blood T cell repertoires in COVID-19 (dated by TCRdb to the early 2020s). The library relied on the immunoSEQ multiplex PCR assay. TCRdb limited this immuneACCESS table to in-frame rearrangements with V and J called. A share of clones is missing; checked studies link under half to unresolved V genes, and the rest is unexplained. Here the sample has around 73,000 clones; around 82% occur a single time. 25% to 30% of the sample rests with the top ten. The sample taken for sequencing was peripheral blood. These receptors came from a human donor in a cohort sampled during active COVID-19.

Only one count was recorded for this clone. The gene calls are TRBV6-6 and TRBJ2-7, with 9 bases aligning to TRBD1. The CDR3 runs to 15 residues. V shed 6 bases, J shed 0 bases, and the junction held 6 bases outside the gene matches. Per germline, CDR1 MNHNY and CDR2 SVGAGI (reference sequence). The CDR3: CASRQDRGSSYEQYF. In DNA, the CDR3 is TGTGCCAGCAGACAGGACAGGGGTTCCTCCTACGAGCAGTACTTC.

This clone showed up just once. The rearrangement joins TRBV5-4 to TRBJ2-2; D not certain. Trimming removed 3 bases from V and 0 bases from J, with 12 bases in between. Germline lookup yields CDR1 SGHNT and CDR2 YYREEE (reference sequence). This CDR3 is built from 16 residues. The CDR3 nucleotides are TGTGCCAGCAGCTCCCCTGCGGTCGCGAACACCGGGGAGCTGTTTTTT. Its protein is CASSSPAVANTGELFF.

DNA of the CDR3: TGTGCCAGCAGCTCGCTAGCGGGGGTTAAGAGCTCCTACAATGAGCAGTTCTTC. It encodes CASSSLAGVKSSYNEQFF. The rearrangement links TRBV14 to TRBJ2-1, with 10 bases that match TRBD2. The junction had 10 bases not matched to a gene; V was cut back by 5 bases and J by 0 bases. Germline-derived CDR1 and CDR2 are SGHDN and FVKESK. This CDR3 comprises 18 residues.

The gene calls are TRBV5-1 and TRBJ2-3, with 11 bases that match TRBD1. Per the germline V gene, CDR1 is SGHRS and CDR2 is YFSETQ. The CDR3 is made up of 14 amino acids. The V gene end was trimmed by 7 bases and the J gene end by 4 bases; junction bases not matched to a gene: 5. CDR3 loop: CASGTGGLADTQYF. CDR3 in DNA: TGCGCCAGCGGGACAGGGGGTTTGGCAGATACGCAGTATTTT.

The CDR3 DNA reads as TGTGCCAGCAGCTGGGGGACAGGGCCTGGAAACACCATATATTTT. Translated: CASSWGTGPGNTIYF. V usage is TRBV5-6 and J usage is TRBJ1-3; TRBD1 agrees at 9 bases. Germline CDR1 reads SGHDT; CDR2 reads YYEEEE. The CDR3 runs to 15 residues. Trimming at V came to 3 bases and at J to 2 bases, leaving 3 bases not matched to a gene.

The chain recombines TRBV24-1 with TRBJ2-3; TRBD1 might be the D (5 bases). Trimming left V 5 bases short and J 2 bases short, with 19 bases between. Germline CDR1 KGHDR, CDR2 SFDVKD. The CDR3 is made up of 17 amino acids. CDR3 sequence reads: CATSALTQGQNTDTQYF. In DNA form, the CDR3 reads TGTGCCACCAGTGCCCTTACCCAGGGCCAAAACACAGATACGCAGTATTTT.

The genes are TRBV11-2 and TRBJ2-7; 10 positions agree with TRBD1. Germline V gene data show CDR1 as SGHAT and CDR2 as FQNNGV. V was clipped by 5 bases and J by 7 bases; unmatched bases: 11. This CDR3 spans 15 amino acids. The CDR3 bases are TGTGCCAGCAGCCCCCTGGGACAGGGGTTTGGTGAGCAGTACTTC. It encodes CASSPLGQGFGEQYF.

The chain uses TRBV15 and TRBJ2-7; TRBD1 matches at 7 bases. Germline CDR1 is LNHNV and CDR2 is YYDKDF (reference sequence). V lost 4 bases to trimming and J lost 5 bases; unmatched junction nucleotides: 8. CDR3 length: 14 amino acids. The CDR3: CATSTTGDKNEQYF. In nucleotides, the CDR3 is TGTGCCACCAGCACTACAGGGGACAAGAACGAGCAGTACTTC.

The chain employs TRBV10-3 and TRBJ2-5, with a tentative D call TRBD2 (5 bases). The V gene lost 4 bases and the J gene lost 4 bases, with 16 bases spanning the gap. The CDR3 spans 15 residues. Looked up from germline, CDR1 is ENHRY and CDR2 is SYGVKD. CDR3 sequence: CAISASGDRGETQYF. As DNA, the CDR3 is TGTGCCATCAGTGCGTCCGGGGATCGGGGAGAGACCCAGTACTTC.

V gene TRBV7-9 combines with J gene TRBJ1-3; D is unresolved. CDR1 is SEHNR, CDR2 FQNEAQ, per germline (reference sequence). The CDR3 contains 12 residues. Trimming shortened V by 1 base and J by 7 bases, and 5 bases separated the two germline ends. CDR3 DNA: TGTGCCAGCAGCTTAGTGTCGAACACCATATATTTT. Its translation: CASSLVSNTIYF.

The J gene is TRBJ1-6, the V gene TRBV15, with TRBD1 as a possible D gene (5 bases). Germline V gives CDR1 LNHNV, CDR2 YYDKDF (reference sequence). The V end was cut by 0 bases, the J end by 5 bases, with 14 bases between. The CDR3 runs to 17 residues. CDR3 sequence (DNA): TGTGCCACCAGCAGAGATCGGGGGAGTTCAAATAATTCACCCCTCCACTTT. This sequence encodes CATSRDRGSSNNSPLHF.

The sample holds a few counts of this clone. The chain combines TRBV6-5 with TRBJ1-1; no clear D gene. Per germline, CDR1 MNHEY and CDR2 SVGAGI. This CDR3 is built from 15 residues. Trimming pared 7 bases from V and 0 bases from J, leaving 15 bases between. The CDR3 region has the DNA TGTGCCAGCACCCCCGGTTCACAGATGAACACTGAAGCTTTCTTT. Translated, it gives CASTPGSQMNTEAFF.

V and J are TRBV4-2 and TRBJ2-3; 9 nucleotides line up with TRBD2. V lost 2 bases to trimming and J lost 0 bases; unmatched junction nucleotides: 9. CDR3 size: 18 residues. CDR1 and CDR2 from the germline V gene are LGHNA and YNFKEQ. The CDR3 coding sequence is TGTGCCAGCAGCCAACCTCCGGGACTAGCCTCTAGCACAGATACGCAGTATTTT. It is translated as CASSQPPGLASSTDTQYF.

The chain employs TRBV11-2 and TRBJ1-1; tentatively, D is TRBD1 (6 bases). With 5 bases removed from V and 11 bases from J, the gap between germline ends came to 21 bases. Per germline, CDR1 SGHAT and CDR2 FQNNGV. The CDR3 spans 14 residues. Here the CDR3 DNA reads TGTGCCAGCAGCCCGCAGGTAGGGGGTTGGTACGCTTTCTTT. It yields the protein CASSPQVGGWYAFF.